The text below deals with one T cell receptor beta chain. In the source study's methods: By means of reference gene primer amplification, nucleated cell counts were estimated. Profiling relied on immunoSEQ multiplex PCR, and the TCRdb table lists in-frame clones only, not all of them. That table supplies the V and J calls and clone size; D and trimming were determined from the DNA. The data show 200,000 to 250,000 clones, more than 70% seen once. The V segment lost 7 bases and the J segment 1 base; nucleotides outside the gene matches: 7. Germline V CDR1 and CDR2: MDHEN, SYDVKM. The CDR3 length is 15 residues. This entry is derived from a study of blood T cell repertoires in COVID-19. Overall study: Samples representing acute and convalescent COVID-19 were sourced from the United States, Italy and Spain. Sources were T cells, B-cell-depleted T cells, or PBMCs; the material itself was cDNA or gDNA.

The TCR sequence derives from a woman at least 80 years old with acute or convalescent COVID-19. V and J are TRBV28 and TRBJ2-3; 8 nucleotides agree with TRBD1. The sequencing input was peripheral blood. CDR3: CASTTGGWGTDTQYF. For the CDR3, the DNA is TGTGCCAGCACAACAGGGGGATGGGGCACAGATACGCAGTATTTT. Based on the CDR3 plus reference TRBV28 and TRBJ2-3, the full variable domain is DVKVTQSSRYLVKRTGEKVFLECVQDMDHENMFWYRQDPGLGLRLIYFSYDVKMKEKGDIPEGYSVSREKKERFSLILESASTNQTSMYLCASTTGGWGTDTQYFGPGTRLTVL.